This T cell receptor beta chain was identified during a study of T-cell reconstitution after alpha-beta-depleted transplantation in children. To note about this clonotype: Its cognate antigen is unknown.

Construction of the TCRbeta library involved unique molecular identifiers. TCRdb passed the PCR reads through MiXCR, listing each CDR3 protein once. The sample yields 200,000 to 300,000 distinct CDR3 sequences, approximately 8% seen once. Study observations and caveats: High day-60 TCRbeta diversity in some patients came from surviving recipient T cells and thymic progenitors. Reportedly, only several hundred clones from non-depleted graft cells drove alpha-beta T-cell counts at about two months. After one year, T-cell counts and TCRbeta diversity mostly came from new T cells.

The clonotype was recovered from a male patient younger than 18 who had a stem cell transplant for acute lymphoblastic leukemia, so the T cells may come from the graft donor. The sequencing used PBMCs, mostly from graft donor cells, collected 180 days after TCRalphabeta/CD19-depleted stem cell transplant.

CDR3 sequence reads: CASRGQNTGELFF. The CDR3 region has the DNA TGTGCCAGCAGAGGACAGAACACCGGGGAGCTGTTTTTT. The chain links TRBV27 to TRBJ2-2, with TRBD1 as a possible D gene (5 bases). CDR1 and CDR2 (germline): MNHEY, SMNVEV (reference sequence). The CDR3 extends over 13 amino acids. V was cut by 6 bases and J by 1 base, with 6 bases left in between.